These T cell receptor beta chains were read from a single sample in a study of blood T cell repertoires in COVID-19. Clones were read by immunoSEQ multiplex PCR, and TCRdb kept only the in-frame ones, dropping some. The sample includes roughly 150,000 clones, about four fifths of them seen just once. The material sequenced was peripheral blood. The receptor source for this set is a human donor in a cohort sampled during active COVID-19. CDR3s include the opening cysteine and the closing phenylalanine or tryptophan. Each record gives: J gene, CDR3 length, D gene, clone size, V gene, CDR3 DNA, CDR3 protein. A D gene is named only where the DNA matches it firmly. Not every row has a clone size; where given, it reads once, few, many or a size class.

TRBJ1-5 | 13 | TRBD1 | few | TRBV11-2 | TGTGCCAGCAGCTTTACGGGACAGGGGCCCCAGCATTTT | CASSFTGQGPQHF
TRBJ1-2 | 16 | . | . | TRBV23-1 | TGCGCCAGCAGTCCCGGGGGGAGGGAAACGAACTATGGCTACACCTTC | CASSPGGRETNYGYTF
TRBJ2-7 | 14 | TRBD1 | few | TRBV5-1 | TGCGCCAGCAGCGAGGGACAGGGGGCTTACGAGCAGTACTTC | CASSEGQGAYEQYF
TRBJ1-3 | 16 | . | . | TRBV7-8 | TGTGCCAGCAGCCACCCGGGAGTCAATACTGGAAACACCATATATTTT | CASSHPGVNTGNTIYF
TRBJ1-4 | 13 | . | . | TRBV29-1 | TGCAGCGGATTACAGGGTTCGGGGGAAAAACTGTTTTTT | CSGLQGSGEKLFF
TRBJ1-4 | 15 | TRBD1 | . | TRBV6-6 | TGTGCCAGCAGGGATACCGGGACAGTGAATGAAAAACTGTTTTTT | CASRDTGTVNEKLFF
TRBJ2-2 | 15 | . | once | TRBV3-1/TRBV3-2 | TGTGCCAGCAGCCAAGGAGGCCCTAACACCGGGGAGCTGTTTTTT | CASSQGGPNTGELFF
TRBJ2-7 | 12 | . | . | TRBV27 | TGTGCCAGCAGCCTATCAGGGAACGAGCAGTACTTC | CASSLSGNEQYF
TRBJ2-7 | 15 | TRBD1 | . | TRBV7-6 | TGTGCCAGCAGCCCGCAGACAGGGTCAACCTACGAGCAGTACTTC | CASSPQTGSTYEQYF
TRBJ1-6 | 11 | . | once | TRBV20-1 | TGCAGTGCACGAGAAACTTCACCCCTCCACTTT | CSARETSPLHF
TRBJ2-5 | 16 | TRBD2 | . | TRBV5-1 | TGCGCCAGCAGCTTGGGGTCATCGTTAGCGGGTGAGACCCAGTACTTC | CASSLGSSLAGETQYF
TRBJ1-6 | 14 | TRBD1 | few | TRBV2 | TGTGCCAGCAGTGAATGGGGACAGGGTTCACCCCTCCACTTT | CASSEWGQGSPLHF
TRBJ1-3 | 15 | . | . | TRBV7-9 | TGTGCCAGCAGCTTAGCGGCAGGGTTGGGAAACACCATATATTTT | CASSLAAGLGNTIYF
TRBJ1-6 | 16 | . | once | TRBV14 | TGTGCCAGCAGCCAAATTGGGGGCGCTGGGAATTCACCCCTCCACTTT | CASSQIGGAGNSPLHF
TRBJ1-2 | 15 | . | . | TRBV7-8 | TGTGCCAGCAGCTTCCGCGACGACAGTTTCAGTGGCTACACCTTC | CASSFRDDSFSGYTF
TRBJ2-3 | 13 | . | . | TRBV28 | TGTGCCAGCATGCGGGGCAGCACAGATACGCAGTATTTT | CASMRGSTDTQYF
TRBJ2-1 | 15 | TRBD1 | . | TRBV15 | TGTGCCACCAGCCGAGACGGACAGGGCGGCAATGAGCAGTTCTTC | CATSRDGQGGNEQFF
TRBJ1-4 | 15 | TRBD1 | . | TRBV7-9 | TGTGCCAGCAGCTTAGCCGGGACAGGAAATGAAAAACTGTTTTTT | CASSLAGTGNEKLFF
TRBJ1-5 | 16 | TRBD1 | . | TRBV7-2 | TGTGCCAGCAGCCGGGAAACAGGGGGAAGCAATCAGCCCCAGCATTTT | CASSRETGGSNQPQHF
TRBJ2-5 | 12 | TRBD2 | . | TRBV12-3/TRBV12-4 | TGTGCCAGCAGTGCGACTAGCGGGACCCAGTACTTC | CASSATSGTQYF
TRBJ2-7 | 13 | . | . | TRBV3-1/TRBV3-2 | TGTGCCAGCAGCCCTCTCCCTTCCTACGAGCAGTACTTC | CASSPLPSYEQYF
TRBJ2-4 | 16 | TRBD2 | . | TRBV3-1/TRBV3-2 | TGTGCCAGCAGCCAGAAGGTGGGGGGGGCCAAAAACATTCAGTACTTC | CASSQKVGGAKNIQYF
TRBJ2-6 | 17 | TRBD1 | . | TRBV18 | TGTGCCAGCTCACCTCAGGACAGGTCGGCTGGGGCCAACGTCCTGACTTTC | CASSPQDRSAGANVLTF
TRBJ2-7 | 14 | TRBD2 | . | TRBV7-2 | TGTGCCAGCAGTTCCGGACTAGCCTATTACGAGCAGTACTTC | CASSSGLAYYEQYF
TRBJ2-3 | 17 | TRBD2 | many | TRBV29-1 | TGCAGCGTTGAAGGGGGAAGCGGGGGCCCCCCCACAGATACGCAGTATTTT | CSVEGGSGGPPTDTQYF
TRBJ2-6 | 16 | . | . | TRBV4-2 | TGTGCCAGCAGCCAACAGCGAATTCCTGGGGCCAACGTCCTGACTTTC | CASSQQRIPGANVLTF
TRBJ2-5 | 13 | . | . | TRBV18 | TGTGCCAGCTCACCCGCGTACCAAGAGACCCAGTACTTC | CASSPAYQETQYF
TRBJ1-6 | 13 | . | . | TRBV27 | TGTGCCAGCAGTTTTATATTGAATTCACCCCTCCACTTT | CASSFILNSPLHF
TRBJ2-7 | 14 | TRBD1 | . | TRBV6-6 | TGTGCCAGCGACGCCGGGACAGGGGGCTACGAGCAGTACTTC | CASDAGTGGYEQYF
TRBJ1-5 | 21 | TRBD1 | . | TRBV6-2/TRBV6-3 | TGTGCCAGCAGTCGGGAAAGCGCCGGGACAGGGGGCCTGTATAGCAATCAGCCCCAGCATTTT | CASSRESAGTGGLYSNQPQHF
TRBJ2-6 | 18 | . | . | TRBV15 | TGTGCCACCAGCAGAGTAGAAGCCCTGAGTTCTGGGGCCAACGTCCTGACTTTC | CATSRVEALSSGANVLTF
TRBJ2-7 | 11 | . | . | TRBV10-3 | TGTGCCACAACGACTAGGGAGGAGCAGTACTTC | CATTTREEQYF
TRBJ1-3 | 14 | . | once | TRBV29-1 | TGCAGCGTTGAAACGCGGGGAGGGGGAAACACCATATATTTT | CSVETRGGGNTIYF
TRBJ1-1 | 14 | . | . | TRBV12-5 | TGTGCTAGTGGCCACAGCGGGGGGAACACTGAAGCTTTCTTT | CASGHSGGNTEAFF
TRBJ2-7 | 13 | . | . | TRBV6-5 | TGTGCCAGCATTCCGGCAGGCTCCTACGAGCAGTACTTC | CASIPAGSYEQYF
TRBJ1-6 | 18 | TRBD1 | . | TRBV4-1 | TGCGCCAGCAGCCGGTTCCTAAGGGGGCTGTCCTATAATTCACCCCTCCACTTT | CASSRFLRGLSYNSPLHF
TRBJ2-4 | 13 | TRBD2 | . | TRBV7-8 | TGTGCCAGCAGCAGCCGGACTAGAAACATTCAGTACTTC | CASSSRTRNIQYF